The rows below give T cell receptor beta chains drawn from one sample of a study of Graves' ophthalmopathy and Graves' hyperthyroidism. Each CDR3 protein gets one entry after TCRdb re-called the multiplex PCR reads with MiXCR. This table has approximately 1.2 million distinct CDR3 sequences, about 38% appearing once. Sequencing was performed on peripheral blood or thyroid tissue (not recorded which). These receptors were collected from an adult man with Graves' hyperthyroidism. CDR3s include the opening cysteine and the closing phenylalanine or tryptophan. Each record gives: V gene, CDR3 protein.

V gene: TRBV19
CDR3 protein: CASSIGGVRSYEQYF

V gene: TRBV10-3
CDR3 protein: CAISRDTISGNTIYF

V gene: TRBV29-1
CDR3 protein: CSVEVNRDRGSYEQYF

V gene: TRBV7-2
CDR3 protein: CASRPGLAGTGELFF

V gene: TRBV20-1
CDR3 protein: CSARDLGGRASPSGEPFF

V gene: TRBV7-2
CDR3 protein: CASSLGAYTYEQYF

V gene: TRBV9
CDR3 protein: CASSPGLADYGQYF

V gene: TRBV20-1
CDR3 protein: CSAREDRGPYGYTF

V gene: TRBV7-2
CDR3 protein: CASSPIPPAVNTEAFF

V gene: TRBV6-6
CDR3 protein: CASSYYRDGSYEQYF

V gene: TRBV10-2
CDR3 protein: CASSYAESPNYGYTF

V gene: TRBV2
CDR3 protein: CASRASTSGRETQYF

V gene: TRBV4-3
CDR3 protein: CASSQERGRINQPQHF

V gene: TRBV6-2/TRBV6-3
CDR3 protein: CASSYPAETYGYTF

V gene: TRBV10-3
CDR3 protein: CAISESTGWNVANTEAFF

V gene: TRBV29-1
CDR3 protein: CSVDTGGGSQYF

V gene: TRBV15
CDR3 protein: CATSRPPGAYSYEQYF

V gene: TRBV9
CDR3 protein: CASSPPSGDGYTF

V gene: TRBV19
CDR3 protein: CAIEGEPSFCYTF

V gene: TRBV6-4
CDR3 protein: CASSTGTSFGRSADTQYF

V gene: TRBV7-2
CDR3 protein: CASSLDGILYEQYF

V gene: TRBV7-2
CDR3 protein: CASSSGASVNYGYTF

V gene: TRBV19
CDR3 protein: CASSQGGWDPYEQYF

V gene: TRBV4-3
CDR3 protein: CASSRNREGSPLHF

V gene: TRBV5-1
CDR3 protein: CASSFGPTGGQPQHF

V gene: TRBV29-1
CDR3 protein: CSVETGLQTEAFF

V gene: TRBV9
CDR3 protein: CASSYRGQGVNTEAFF

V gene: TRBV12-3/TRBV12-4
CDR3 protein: CASSYFPGAPNYGYTF

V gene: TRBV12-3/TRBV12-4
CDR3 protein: CASRLGGEQYF